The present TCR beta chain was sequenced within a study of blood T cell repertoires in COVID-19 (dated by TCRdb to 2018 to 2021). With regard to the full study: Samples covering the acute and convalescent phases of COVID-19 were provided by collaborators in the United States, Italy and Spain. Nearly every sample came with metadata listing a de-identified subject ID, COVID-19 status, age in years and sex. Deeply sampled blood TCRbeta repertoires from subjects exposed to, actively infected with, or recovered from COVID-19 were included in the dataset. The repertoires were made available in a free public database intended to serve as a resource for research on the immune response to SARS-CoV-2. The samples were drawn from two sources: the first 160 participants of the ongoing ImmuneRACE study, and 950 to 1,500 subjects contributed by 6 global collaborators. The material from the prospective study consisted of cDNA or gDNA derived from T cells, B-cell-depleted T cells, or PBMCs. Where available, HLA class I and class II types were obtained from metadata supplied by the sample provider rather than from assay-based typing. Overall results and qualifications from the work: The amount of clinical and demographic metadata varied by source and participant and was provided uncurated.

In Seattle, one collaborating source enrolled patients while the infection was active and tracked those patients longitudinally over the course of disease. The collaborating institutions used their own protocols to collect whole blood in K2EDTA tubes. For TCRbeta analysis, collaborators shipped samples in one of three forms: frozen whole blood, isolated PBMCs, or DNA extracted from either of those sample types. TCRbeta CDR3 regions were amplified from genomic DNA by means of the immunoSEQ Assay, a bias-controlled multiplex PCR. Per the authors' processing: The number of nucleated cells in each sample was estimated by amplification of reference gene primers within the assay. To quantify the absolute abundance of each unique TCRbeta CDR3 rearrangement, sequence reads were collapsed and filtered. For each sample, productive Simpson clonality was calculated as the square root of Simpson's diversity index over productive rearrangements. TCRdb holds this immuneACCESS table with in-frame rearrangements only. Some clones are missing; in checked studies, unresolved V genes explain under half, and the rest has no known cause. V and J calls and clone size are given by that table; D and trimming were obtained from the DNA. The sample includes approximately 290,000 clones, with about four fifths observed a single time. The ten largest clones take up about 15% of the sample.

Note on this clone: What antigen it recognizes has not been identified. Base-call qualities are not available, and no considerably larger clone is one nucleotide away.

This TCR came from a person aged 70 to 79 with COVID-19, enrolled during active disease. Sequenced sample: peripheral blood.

The bases read TGTGCCAGCAGTCCCACTAGCGGTGGCTCCTACAATGAGCAGTTCTTC. This sequence encodes CASSPTSGGSYNEQFF. In this chain, TRBV28 is recombined with TRBJ2-1; 8 central nucleotides agree with TRBD2. After removal of 5 bases from V and 0 bases from J, the junction retains 6 bases not matched to a gene. The CDR3 measures 16 amino acids from cysteine to phenylalanine. Just CDR3 DNA is preserved here, 48 bases in frame from base 1. The germline V gene gives CDR1 as MDHEN and CDR2 as SYDVKM. Extended through the reference TRBV28 and TRBJ2-1 proteins, this CDR3 yields the full variable domain: DVKVTQSSRYLVKRTGEKVFLECVQDMDHENMFWYRQDPGLGLRLIYFSYDVKMKEKGDIPEGYSVSREKKERFSLILESASTNQTSMYLCASSPTSGGSYNEQFFGPGTRLTVL.